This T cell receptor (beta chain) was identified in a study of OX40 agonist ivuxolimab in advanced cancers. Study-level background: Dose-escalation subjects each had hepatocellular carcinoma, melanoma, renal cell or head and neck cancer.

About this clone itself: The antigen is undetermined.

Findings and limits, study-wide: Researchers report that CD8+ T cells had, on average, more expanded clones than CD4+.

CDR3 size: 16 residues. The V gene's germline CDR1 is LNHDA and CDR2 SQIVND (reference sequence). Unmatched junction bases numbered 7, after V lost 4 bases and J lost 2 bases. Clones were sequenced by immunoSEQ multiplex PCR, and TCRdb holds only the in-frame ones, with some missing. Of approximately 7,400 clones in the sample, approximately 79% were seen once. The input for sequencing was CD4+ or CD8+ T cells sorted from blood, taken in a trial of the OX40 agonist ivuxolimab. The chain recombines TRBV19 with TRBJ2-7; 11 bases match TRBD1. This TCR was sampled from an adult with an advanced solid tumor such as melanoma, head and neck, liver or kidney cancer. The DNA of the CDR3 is TGTGCCAGTAGTAGGACAGGGGGCGCACCTGCCTACGAGCAGTACTTC. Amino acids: CASSRTGGAPAYEQYF.